The clone carrying this T cell receptor (beta chain) has a count of ten or more. With 6 bases clipped from V and 5 bases from J, the junction kept 13 bases outside the gene matches. Germline V gene data show CDR1 as DFQATT and CDR2 as SNEGSKA (reference sequence). CDR3 length equals 14 residues. This sample is drawn from a study of T-cell reconstitution after alpha-beta-depleted transplantation in children. TCRbeta library construction was performed incorporating unique molecular identifiers. TCRdb independently ran MiXCR on the PCR reads; one entry per CDR3 protein. This sample has about 240,000 distinct CDR3 sequences, with about 23% found just once.

The sample here was PBMCs, taken before TCRalphabeta/CD19-depleted stem cell transplant. The rearrangement links TRBV20-1 to TRBJ2-7, with 7 bases aligning to TRBD2. The receptor's source is a girl aged 2 to 10 with Fanconi anemia, due to receive a stem cell transplant. The CDR3 DNA reads TGCAGTGCAAGCGGGATTAAAGTAAGAGACGAGCAGTACTTC. As protein: CSASGIKVRDEQYF.